The clone carrying this TCR beta chain was observed many times. Its cognate antigen is unknown. These data are taken from a study of T-cell reconstitution after alpha-beta-depleted transplantation in children. The study's findings and limits: Reportedly, alpha-beta T cells present about two months post-transplant originated from several hundred expanded clones of graft origin. At one year after transplant, newly produced T cells mostly accounted for T-cell counts and diversity.

For TCRbeta, the library was prepared with unique molecular identifiers. Via MiXCR, TCRdb re-called the PCR reads, giving one row per CDR3 protein. The table includes 65,000 to 85,000 distinct CDR3 sequences, roughly 10% detected once. V was pared by 6 bases and J by 2 bases, with 4 bases of the junction left unmatched. Germline CDR1 reads SQVTM; CDR2 reads ANQGSEA. CDR3 length equals 14 residues. This clonotype was obtained from a boy aged 5-17 years with acute myeloid leukemia, due to receive a stem cell transplant. The sample was PBMCs, taken before TCRalphabeta/CD19-depleted stem cell transplant. The gene calls are TRBV29-1 and TRBJ2-5, with TRBD2 identical over 12 bases. The CDR3 DNA follows: TGCAGCGTCACTAGCGGGGGGCTTCAAGAGACCCAGTACTTC. It is translated as CSVTSGGLQETQYF. The variable domain in full, with the rest retrieved from reference TRBV29-1 and TRBJ2-5, is SAVISQKPSRDICQRGTSLTIQCQVDSQVTMMFWYRQQPGQSLTLIATANQGSEATYESGFVIDKFPISRPNLTFSTLTVSNMSPEDSSIYLCSVTSGGLQETQYFGPGTRLLVL.